This T cell receptor beta chain came from a study of shared clonotypes between healthy human individuals. Whole-study findings and limits: Lower generation probabilities were found for non-shared clonotypes than for those shared by all four donors. Collection of samples was limited to blood; tissue repertoires likely differ.

Assay runs were performed at deep level. Authors' processing steps: With immunoSEQ giving junction-only sequences and no quality scores, filtering differed. Sequencing used immunoSEQ multiplex PCR; TCRdb keeps in-frame clones, though not all of them. The V and J calls and the clone size are those of that table, but D and trimming were determined from the DNA. The sample contains around 720,000 clones, roughly 72% of which appear only once. Germline loops: CDR1 SGDLS, CDR2 YYNGEE. Trimming took 4 bases from V and 3 from J, leaving 6 bases between them. This CDR3 has 12 amino acids. A note on this clone: What it binds is unknown.

The receptor was derived from a woman aged 25 to 39 in good health. The sequencing sample was made of memory CD4+ T cells sorted from blood. The subset is: CD45RA-negative fraction. The chain couples TRBV9 to TRBJ2-3, with no clear D. CDR3 DNA: TGTGCCAGCAGCACTGGGACAGATACGCAGTATTTT. It is translated as CASSTGTDTQYF.